Listed below are T cell receptor beta chains from one sample, sequenced in a study of blood T cell repertoires in COVID-19. The protocol was immunoSEQ multiplex PCR, while the TCRdb copy is restricted to in-frame clones and leaves out a portion. The sample lists about 220,000 clones; 88% were seen once. The sample was PBMCs or T cells enriched from blood (not recorded which). Every receptor here comes from a woman in her forties with acute COVID-19. Both conserved end residues are trimmed from each CDR3.

>TRBV4-3
ASSEGQGDVETQY
>TRBV5-6
ASSIEGGRVEKLF
>TRBV7-2
ASSLQGEDGTQY
>TRBV7-9
ASSALADYEQY
>TRBV4-3
ASSQGLGTSGGPGDTQY
>TRBV19
ATGDYGYT
>TRBV27
ASSLQGWYTEAF
>TRBV4-1
ASSQDSARAARQPQH
>TRBV5-1
ASRSPGTGNEKLF
>TRBV20-1
SARVAWEAF
>TRBV9
ASSGDMGATNTGELF
>TRBV7-2
ASSLTGGTSGSYEQY
>TRBV5-1
ASSFLRGYADTQY
>TRBV5-6
ASSLAGETQY
>TRBV19
ASSLGQGRRNGYT
>TRBV7-2
ASSPLPPVSGGYNEQF
>TRBV6-5
ASSYSRGEGNTEAF
>TRBV18
ASSPRVHTANEKLF
>TRBV18
ASSPRAGGGDEQY
>TRBV7-9
ASSQTGGVGNTIY
>TRBV9
ASSNPTGNGYGYT
>TRBV20-1
SASQGRSNQPQH
>TRBV5-1
ASSSGQGQSTGELF
>TRBV24-1
ATSDAGRSTDTQY
>TRBV5-1
ASSTGGSTDTQY
>TRBV15
ATSSRDSYNEQF
>TRBV2
ASKTSGRGTDTQY
>TRBV4-3
ASSPNRAETQY
>TRBV25-1
ASSRDSLYGYT
>TRBV6-1
ASSESTGGGSPLH
>TRBV15
ATSRGSGGNNEQF
>TRBV19
ASIHRSEAF
>TRBV12-5
ASGLAPNTGELF
>TRBV4-1
ASSQSTGKENYGYT
>TRBV5-4
ASSPGLAGNTDTQY
>TRBV10-3
AISNPNQGGGSPLH
>TRBV6-5
ASSSGTAQNIQY
>TRBV15
ATSTPRGGGGARRDGELF
>TRBV19
ASSILKGQGYGYT
>TRBV7-2
ASSFNPSDIDGYT
>TRBV2
ASTRIQTGELF
>TRBV7-2
ASSLSGSGNTIY
>TRBV18
ASSPLPRGLVETQY
>TRBV25-1
ASSPRDRDGYT
>TRBV4-3
ASSQVASGGQETQY
>TRBV7-2
ASSGTGTTTGELF